What follows is one T cell receptor beta chain and its context. Its antigen remains unidentified. The data stem from a study of cytomegalovirus exposure and HLA in healthy donors. General study results and limits: Later, an analysis found that common viral pathogens appeared to be linked with several of the most significant clusters. Analysis was carried out at a later point, and it linked a missense DCLRE1C variant to TCR beta V- and J-gene trimming.

13 Jbeta primers and 60 Vbeta primers were used for the PCR. Generated by immunoSEQ multiplex PCR, the TCRdb table keeps only in-frame clones and is missing some. Of over 110,000 clones detected, 82% appear once; the ten largest clones hold around 2.6%. The CDR3 consists of 16 residues. Trimming cost V 0 bases and J 3 bases, with 14 bases left between them. Germline CDR1 MNHEY, CDR2 SVGAGI. V gene TRBV6-5 combines with J gene TRBJ2-5; the D gene is possibly TRBD1 (5 bases). The sequence was collected from a male donor in good health and CMV-seronegative. Sequencing was carried out using PBMCs. In DNA, the CDR3 is TGTGCCAGCAGTTACTCGCTTAGGGGCTTAGAAGAGACCCAGTACTTC. Amino acids: CASSYSLRGLEETQYF.